These 5 T cell receptor beta chains were all obtained from the same sample, sequenced in a study of blood T cell repertoires in COVID-19. Measured with immunoSEQ multiplex PCR; TCRdb has only the in-frame clones, and not every one. The table shows 70,000 to 100,000 clones, with 80% to 90% occurring only once. Sequencing was carried out using peripheral blood. These receptors all stem from a woman aged 80 or over with acute or convalescent COVID-19.

This clone was recorded at least ten times. J is TRBJ1-2 and V is TRBV5-4, with a possible D match to TRBD1 (6 bases). Trimming stripped 4 bases from V and 4 bases from J, with 17 bases between. There are 15 residues in the CDR3. Germline V gives CDR1 SGHNT, CDR2 YYREEE (reference sequence). CDR3 DNA sequence: TGTGCCAGCAGCACCCGACAGGAATTCGGCTATGGCTACACCTTC. Its protein is CASSTRQEFGYGYTF.

J is TRBJ2-1 and V is TRBV24-1, with D tentatively TRBD1 (6 bases). CDR1 is KGHDR and CDR2 is SFDVKD in the germline V gene. There are 16 residues in the CDR3. The V and J ends lost 8 bases and 2 bases respectively, with 18 bases between them. The CDR3 is CATMGSKGGTYNEQFF. In DNA, the CDR3 is TGTGCCACCATGGGGTCGAAAGGGGGAACCTACAATGAGCAGTTCTTC.

A single count supports this clone. This sequence joins TRBV4-3 and TRBJ1-1; D uncertain. CDR1 is LGHNA and CDR2 is YSLEER in the germline V gene. CDR3 length equals 15 residues. The V and J ends lost 0 bases and 1 base respectively, with 9 bases between them. As DNA, the CDR3 is TGCGCCAGCAGCCAAGATTTGCGAAGGAACACTGAAGCTTTCTTT. Translating gives CASSQDLRRNTEAFF.

This clone showed up just once. The chain combines TRBV5-1 with TRBJ1-2, with 11 bases fitting TRBD1. Trimming took 4 bases from V and 6 from J; bases not matched to a gene: 8. The CDR3 extends over 15 amino acids. Germline CDR1 SGHRS, CDR2 YFSETQ. CDR3 loop: CASSKDRGLLDGYTF. As DNA, the CDR3 is TGCGCCAGCAGCAAGGACAGGGGGCTCCTTGATGGCTACACCTTC.

The V call is TRBV7-9, the J call TRBJ1-2, with D unclear. Per germline, CDR1 SEHNR and CDR2 FQNEAQ (reference sequence). The CDR3 totals 14 residues. Trimming cost V 1 base and J 4 bases, with 10 bases left between them. CDR3 in amino acids: CASSLEAGSYGYTF. DNA of the CDR3: TGTGCCAGCAGCTTAGAGGCGGGCAGCTATGGCTACACCTTC. Together with reference TRBV7-9 and TRBJ1-2, the CDR3 gives the full variable domain: DTGVSQNPRHKITKRGQNVTFRCDPISEHNRLYWYRQTLGQGPEFLTYFQNEAQLEKSRLLSDRFSAERPKGSFSTLEIQRTEQGDSAMYLCASSLEAGSYGYTFGSGTRLTVV.